The 11 T cell receptor beta chains reported below all come from one sample, sequenced in a study of molecular identifiers for immune sequencing clone quantification (dated by TCRdb to 2016 to 2019). Library preparation used PCR. The run used an Illumina HiSeq 4000. TCRdb reprocessing: public reads trimmed at Q25 with fastp, clones called with MiXCR, in-frame beta chains kept. Every entry covers one CDR3 protein and lists the most common genes and DNA from its rows. Present in this sample are some 650,000 distinct CDR3 sequences, approximately 20% of which were seen just once. The top ten clonotypes cover 0.85% to 0.9% of the sample. Sequencing used naive CD8+ T cells from blood, with Jurkat cell RNA spiked in. The intended sense of this specimen's cell subset or site label: FACS-sorted CD8+CD4-CCR7+CD45RA+ naive T cells. The receptor source for this set is a human donor in good health. Some libraries in this study had Jurkat cell RNA spiked in.

This clonotype was found a few times. In nucleotides, the CDR3 is TGCGCCAGCAGCTTGATTCCGGACAGTACCACCGGGGAGCTGTTTTTT. Translated: CASSLIPDSTTGELFF. This sequence joins TRBV5-1 and TRBJ2-2; a weak D match, TRBD1 (6 bases). The CDR3 runs 16 residues. The V gene lost 1 base and the J gene lost 4 bases, with 14 bases spanning the gap. CDR1 is SGHRS, CDR2 YFSETQ, per germline. The full variable domain, in which reference TRBV5-1 and TRBJ2-2 provide the parts outside the CDR3, is KAGVTQTPRYLIKTRGQQVTLSCSPISGHRSVSWYQQTPGQGLQFLFEYFSETQRNKGNFPGRFSGRQFSNSRSEMNVSTLELGDSALYLCASSLIPDSTTGELFFGEGSRLTVL.

This clonotype was counted a few times. The rearrangement joins TRBV19 to TRBJ1-3; the match to TRBD1 covers 7 bases. The CDR3 is 13 amino acids. V dropped 10 bases and J dropped 3; count of bases not matched to a gene: 6. Germline loops: CDR1 LNHDA, CDR2 SQIVND (reference sequence). CDR3: CAITGDGGNTIYF. The CDR3 DNA sequence: TGTGCCATCACAGGGGATGGTGGAAACACCATATATTTT. The variable domain in full, completed from reference TRBV19 and TRBJ1-3, reads DGGITQSPKYLFRKEGQNVTLSCEQNLNHDAMYWYRQDPGQGLRLIYYSQIVNDFQKGDIAEGYSVSREKKESFPLTVTSAQKNPTAFYLCAITGDGGNTIYFGEGSWLTVV.

This clonotype was recorded only once. A clone one base away is much larger, so this may be a read error. The chain combines TRBV27 with TRBJ2-7; D remains unclear. The CDR3 has 13 amino acids. Trimming removed 8 bases at V and 2 bases at J, with 13 bases between. CDR1 is MNHEY, CDR2 SMNVEV, per germline (reference sequence). CDR3 loop: CASGIGIAYEQYF. In DNA form, the CDR3 reads TGTGCCAGCGGTATAGGCATAGCCTACGAGCAGTACTTC.

This clonotype was seen more than once but under ten times. Possible read error: a much larger clone is one base away. The J gene is TRBJ2-1, the V gene TRBV6-5, with a possible D match to TRBD2 (5 bases). Germline-derived CDR1 and CDR2 are MNHEY and SVGAGI. The CDR3 runs to 13 residues. V was cut by 8 bases and J by 4 bases, with 12 bases left in between. CDR3 sequence: CASGEQEYNEQFF. The CDR3 DNA follows: TGTGCCAGCGGGGAGCAGGAGTACAATGAGCAGTTCTTC.

The gene calls are TRBV6-2 or TRBV6-3 and TRBJ2-1, with 10 bases identical to TRBD2. From germline, CDR1 is MNHEY and CDR2 SVGEGT. The length of the CDR3 is 16 residues. J lost 7 bases, V lost 6 bases, and 12 bases had no gene match. The CDR3 DNA sequence: TGTGCCAGCAGCCTGCCTCCGGGACTAGCGCAGAATGAGCAGTTCTTC. Encoded protein: CASSLPPGLAQNEQFF.

The rearrangement joins TRBV4-1 to TRBJ2-1; no clear D gene. The CDR3 runs 13 residues. The germline CDR1 and CDR2 sequences are MGHRA and YSYEKL. V was shortened by 4 bases and J by 5 bases, with 9 bases between the two germline ends. CDR3 sequence: CASSPLLNNEQFF. The CDR3 nucleotides are TGCGCCAGCAGCCCTTTGTTAAACAATGAGCAGTTCTTC.

This clonotype has a count of ten or more. The genes are TRBV12-3 or TRBV12-4 and TRBJ1-1, with 8 bases that match TRBD1. The CDR3 contains 16 residues. J lost 2 bases, V lost 5 bases, and 10 bases had no gene match. This chain's CDR3 is CASSPQVGQGNTEAFF. CDR3 bases: TGTGCCAGCAGTCCCCAGGTTGGACAGGGCAACACTGAAGCTTTCTTT.

This clonotype was recorded many times. The rearrangement joins TRBV5-1 to TRBJ2-5; TRBD2 is a possible D gene (5 bases). CDR1 is SGHRS and CDR2 is YFSETQ in the germline V gene. The length of the CDR3 is 15 residues. V lost 4 bases, J lost 2 bases, and 15 bases lay in between. CDR3 sequence (DNA): TGCGCCAGCAGCGGACCCCGGGGTAATCAAGAGACCCAGTACTTC. This sequence encodes CASSGPRGNQETQYF.

This clonotype was observed at least ten times. The CDR3 is CASSSTLAGHYYGYTF. CDR3 coding DNA: TGTGCCAGCAGCTCAACTCTGGCGGGACACTACTATGGCTACACCTTC. V is TRBV7-9 and J is TRBJ1-2; a weak D match, TRBD1 (6 bases). The CDR3 is made up of 16 amino acids. Trimming removed 4 bases at V and 3 bases at J, with 18 bases between. The germline V gene encodes CDR1 SEHNR and CDR2 FQNEAQ (reference sequence).

The table lists this clonotype with many counts. The gene calls are TRBV6-2 or TRBV6-3 and TRBJ1-5; TRBD1 matches 7 bases. Germline loops: CDR1 MNHEY, CDR2 SVGEGT. The length of the CDR3 is 15 residues. V shed 6 bases, J shed 7 bases, and the junction held 12 bases outside the gene matches. CDR3 in amino acids: CASSVETGLNQPQHF. The CDR3 coding sequence is TGTGCCAGCAGCGTAGAGACAGGGCTGAACCAGCCCCAGCATTTT.

As for this clonotype: This may arise from a read error, as a much more abundant clone is one base away. The chain employs TRBV6-2 or TRBV6-3 and TRBJ1-4; D might be TRBD1 (6 bases). The CDR3 is 15 amino acids. In germline, CDR1 is MNHEY, CDR2 SVGEGT. Trimming cost V 8 bases and J 7 bases, with 20 bases left between them. The CDR3 loop is CASGSVQGGFEKLFF. CDR3 bases: TGTGCCAGCGGCTCCGTACAGGGAGGTTTTGAAAAACTGTTTTTT.